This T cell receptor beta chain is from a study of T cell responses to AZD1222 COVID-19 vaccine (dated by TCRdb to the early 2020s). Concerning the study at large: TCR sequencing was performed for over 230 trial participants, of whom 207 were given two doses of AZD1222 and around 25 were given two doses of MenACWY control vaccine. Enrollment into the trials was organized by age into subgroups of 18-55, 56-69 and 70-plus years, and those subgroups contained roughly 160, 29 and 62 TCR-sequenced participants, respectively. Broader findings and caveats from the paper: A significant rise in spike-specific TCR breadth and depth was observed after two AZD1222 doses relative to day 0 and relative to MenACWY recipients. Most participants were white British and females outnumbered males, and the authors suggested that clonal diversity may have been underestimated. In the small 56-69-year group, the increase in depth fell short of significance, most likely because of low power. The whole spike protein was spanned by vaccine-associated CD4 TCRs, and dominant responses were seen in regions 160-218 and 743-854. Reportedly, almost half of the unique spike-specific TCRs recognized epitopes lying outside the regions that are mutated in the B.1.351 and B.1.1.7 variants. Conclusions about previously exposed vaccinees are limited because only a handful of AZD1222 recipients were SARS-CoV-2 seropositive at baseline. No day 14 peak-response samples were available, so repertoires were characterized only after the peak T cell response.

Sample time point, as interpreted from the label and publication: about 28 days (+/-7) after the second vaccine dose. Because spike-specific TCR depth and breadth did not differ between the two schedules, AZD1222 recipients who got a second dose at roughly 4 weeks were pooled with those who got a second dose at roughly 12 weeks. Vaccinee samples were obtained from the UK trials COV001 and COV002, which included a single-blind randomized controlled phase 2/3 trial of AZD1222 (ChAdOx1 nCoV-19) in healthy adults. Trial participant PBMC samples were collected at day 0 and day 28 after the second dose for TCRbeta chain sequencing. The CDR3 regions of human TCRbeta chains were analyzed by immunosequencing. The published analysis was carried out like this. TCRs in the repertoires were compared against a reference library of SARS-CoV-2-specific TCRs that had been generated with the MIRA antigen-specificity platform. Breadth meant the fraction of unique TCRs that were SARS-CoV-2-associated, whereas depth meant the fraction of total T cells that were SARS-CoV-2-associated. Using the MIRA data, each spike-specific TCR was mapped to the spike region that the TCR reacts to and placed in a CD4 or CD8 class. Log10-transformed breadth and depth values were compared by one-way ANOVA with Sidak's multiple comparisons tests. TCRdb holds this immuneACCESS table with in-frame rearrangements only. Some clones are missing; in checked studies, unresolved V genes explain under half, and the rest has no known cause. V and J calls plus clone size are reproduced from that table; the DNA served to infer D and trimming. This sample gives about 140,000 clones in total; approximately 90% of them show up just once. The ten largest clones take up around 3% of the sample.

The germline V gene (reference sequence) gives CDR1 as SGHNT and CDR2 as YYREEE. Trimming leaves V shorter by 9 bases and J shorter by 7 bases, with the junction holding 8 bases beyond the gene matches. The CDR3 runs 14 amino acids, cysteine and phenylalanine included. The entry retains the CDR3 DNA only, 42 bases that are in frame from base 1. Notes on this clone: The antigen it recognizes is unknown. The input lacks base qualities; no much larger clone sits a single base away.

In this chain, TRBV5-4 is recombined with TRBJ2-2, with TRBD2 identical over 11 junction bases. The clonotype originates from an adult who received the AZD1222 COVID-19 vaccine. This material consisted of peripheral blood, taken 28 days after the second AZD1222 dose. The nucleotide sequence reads TGTGCCATGCTACTAGCGGGAGCACGCGGGGAGCTGTTTTTT. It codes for CAMLLAGARGELFF. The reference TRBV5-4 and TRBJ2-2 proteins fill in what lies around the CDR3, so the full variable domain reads ETGVTQSPTHLIKTRGQQVTLRCSSQSGHNTVSWYQQALGQGPQFIFQYYREEENGRGNFPPRFSGLQFPNYSSELNVNALELDDSALYLCAMLLAGARGELFFGEGSRLTVL.